This T cell receptor beta chain emerged from a study of a mutant IDH1 vaccine in newly diagnosed glioma. Time point of the sample: baseline, week 1 (first vaccination visit). Treatment of the sample: pre-vaccination baseline after standard-of-care therapy. The CDR3 loop spans 15 amino acids. The table came from immunoSEQ multiplex PCR; TCRdb's copy has only in-frame clones and leaves some out. The sample records 92,000 or so clones, about four fifths being singletons. The rearrangement uses TRBV21-1 and TRBJ2-7. TRBV21-1 is listed as a pseudogene. The starting material was PBMCs, obtained from a glioma patient treated with radiotherapy, temozolomide or both. This TCR derives from a man aged 40-55 years with glioma. Some clones in this sample may be carry-over from other donors' samples. The CDR3 nucleotides read TGTGCCAGCAGCAAAGATAGGGGGAGGTACTACGAGCAGTACTTC. Its protein product is CASSKDRGRYYEQYF.